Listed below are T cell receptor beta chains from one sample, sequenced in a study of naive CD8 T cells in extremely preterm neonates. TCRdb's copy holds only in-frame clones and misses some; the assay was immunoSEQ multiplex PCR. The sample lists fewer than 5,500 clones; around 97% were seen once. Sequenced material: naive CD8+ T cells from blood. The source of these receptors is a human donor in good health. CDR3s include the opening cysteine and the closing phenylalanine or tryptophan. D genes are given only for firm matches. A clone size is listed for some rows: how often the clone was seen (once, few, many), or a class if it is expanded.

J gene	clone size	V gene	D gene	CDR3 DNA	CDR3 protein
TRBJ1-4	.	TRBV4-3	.	TGCGCCAGCAGCCAAGATCAGGCGGACACGGAAAAACTGTTTTTT	CASSQDQADTEKLFF
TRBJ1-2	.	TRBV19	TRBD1	TGTGCCAGTAGTGTTGGACAGGGGGCAAGTGGCTACACCTTC	CASSVGQGASGYTF
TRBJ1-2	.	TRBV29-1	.	TGCAGCGTTGAGGACAGAGGCGACTATGGCTACACCTTC	CSVEDRGDYGYTF
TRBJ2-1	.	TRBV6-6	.	TGTGCCAGCACCCCCGAGGGATACTCCTACAATGAGCAGTTCTTC	CASTPEGYSYNEQFF
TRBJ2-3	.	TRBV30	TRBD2	TGTGCCTGGAGTGCGGGACTAGCGGGGACCACAGATACGCAGTATTTT	CAWSAGLAGTTDTQYF
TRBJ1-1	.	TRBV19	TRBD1	TGTGCCAGTCGGGACAGCCTAAACACTGAAGCTTTCTTT	CASRDSLNTEAFF
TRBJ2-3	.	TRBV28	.	TGTGCCAGCAGTTTATCGGGGGTCACAGATACGCAGTATTTT	CASSLSGVTDTQYF
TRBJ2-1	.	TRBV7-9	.	TGTGCCAGCAGCCTCGCGGCGGGGCTCTCCTACAATGAGCAGTTCTTC	CASSLAAGLSYNEQFF
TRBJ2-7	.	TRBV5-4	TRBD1	TGTGCCAGCAGTACCGGGACAGGAAGCTACGAGCAGTACTTC	CASSTGTGSYEQYF
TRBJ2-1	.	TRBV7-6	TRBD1	TGTGCCAGCAGCGCGCGACAGGGCAATGAGCAGTTCTTC	CASSARQGNEQFF
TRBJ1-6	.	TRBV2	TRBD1	TGTGCCAGCAACAGGGGTAATTCACCCCTCCACTTT	CASNRGNSPLHF
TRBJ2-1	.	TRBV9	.	TGTGCCAGCAGCGTAGGGGGGGGCAGCTCCTACAATGAGCAGTTCTTC	CASSVGGGSSYNEQFF
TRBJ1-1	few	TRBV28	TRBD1	TGTGCCAGCAGTTTATACAGGGGTGAAGCTTTCTTT	CASSLYRGEAFF
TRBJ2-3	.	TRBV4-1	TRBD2	TGCGCCAGCAGCCAAGGTCCTAGCGGGACAGATACGCAGTATTTT	CASSQGPSGTDTQYF
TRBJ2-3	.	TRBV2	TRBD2	TGTGCCAGCAGTGATGTGCGGGGGGGAGGGGATACGCAGTATTTT	CASSDVRGGGDTQYF
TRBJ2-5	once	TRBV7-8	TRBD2	TGTGCCAGCAGTGGTAGCGGGGGTATACAAGAGACCCAGTACTTC	CASSGSGGIQETQYF
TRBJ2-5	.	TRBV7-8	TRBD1	TGTGCCAGCAGCTCCCAACCCCTTTACAGGGGAGTAATGAAAGAGACCCAGTACTTC	CASSSQPLYRGVMKETQYF